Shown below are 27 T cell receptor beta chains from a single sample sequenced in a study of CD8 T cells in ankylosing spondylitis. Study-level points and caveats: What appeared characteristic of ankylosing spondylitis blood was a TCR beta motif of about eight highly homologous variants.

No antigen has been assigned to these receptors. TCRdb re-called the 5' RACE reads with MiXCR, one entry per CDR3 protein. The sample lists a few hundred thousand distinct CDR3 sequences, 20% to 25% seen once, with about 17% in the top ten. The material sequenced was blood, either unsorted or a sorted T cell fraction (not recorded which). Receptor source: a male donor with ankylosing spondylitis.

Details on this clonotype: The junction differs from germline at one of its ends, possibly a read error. The CDR3 sequence: CCASRLAGESYNEQFF. The CDR3 bases are TGCTGTGCTTCGAGACTAGCGGGAGAGTCCTACAATGAGCAGTTCTTC. The chain joins TRBV20-1 to TRBJ2-1; 12 bases agree with TRBD2. From germline, CDR1 is DFQATT and CDR2 SNEGSKA (reference sequence). This CDR3 is 16 amino acids long.

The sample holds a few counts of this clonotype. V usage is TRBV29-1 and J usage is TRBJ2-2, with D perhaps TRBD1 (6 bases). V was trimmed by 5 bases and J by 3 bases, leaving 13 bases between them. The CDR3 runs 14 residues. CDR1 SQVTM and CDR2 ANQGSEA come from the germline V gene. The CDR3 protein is CSVPTSGDTGELFF. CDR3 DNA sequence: TGCAGCGTTCCAACTTCAGGGGACACCGGGGAGCTGTTTTTT.

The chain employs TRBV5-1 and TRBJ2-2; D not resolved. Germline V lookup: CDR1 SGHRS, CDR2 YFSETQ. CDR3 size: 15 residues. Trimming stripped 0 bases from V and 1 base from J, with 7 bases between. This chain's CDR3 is CASSLDAVNTGELFF. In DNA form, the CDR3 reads TGCGCCAGCAGCTTGGACGCGGTGAACACCGGGGAGCTGTTTTTT.

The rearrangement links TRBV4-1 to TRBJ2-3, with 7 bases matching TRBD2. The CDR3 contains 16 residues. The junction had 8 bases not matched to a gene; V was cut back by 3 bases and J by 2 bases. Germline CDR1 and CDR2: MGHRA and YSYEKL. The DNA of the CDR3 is TGCGCCAGCAGCCATAGTGGGACTATTTTCACAGATACGCAGTATTTT. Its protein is CASSHSGTIFTDTQYF.

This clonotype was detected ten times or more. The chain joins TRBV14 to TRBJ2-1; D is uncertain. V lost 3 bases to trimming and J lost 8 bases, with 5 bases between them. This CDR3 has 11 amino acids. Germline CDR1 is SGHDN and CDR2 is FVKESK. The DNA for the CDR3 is TGTGCCAGCAGCCAGGTGGATGAGCAGTTCTTC. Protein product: CASSQVDEQFF.

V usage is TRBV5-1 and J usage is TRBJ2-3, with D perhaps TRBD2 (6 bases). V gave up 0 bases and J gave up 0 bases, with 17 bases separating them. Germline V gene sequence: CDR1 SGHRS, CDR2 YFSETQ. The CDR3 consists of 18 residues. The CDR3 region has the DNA TGCGCCAGCAGCTTGGAAATTTATGCGGGATTAAGCACAGATACGCAGTATTTT. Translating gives CASSLEIYAGLSTDTQYF. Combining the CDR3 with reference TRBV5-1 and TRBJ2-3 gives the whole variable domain KAGVTQTPRYLIKTRGQQVTLSCSPISGHRSVSWYQQTPGQGLQFLFEYFSETQRNKGNFPGRFSGRQFSNSRSEMNVSTLELGDSALYLCASSLEIYAGLSTDTQYFGPGTRLTVL.

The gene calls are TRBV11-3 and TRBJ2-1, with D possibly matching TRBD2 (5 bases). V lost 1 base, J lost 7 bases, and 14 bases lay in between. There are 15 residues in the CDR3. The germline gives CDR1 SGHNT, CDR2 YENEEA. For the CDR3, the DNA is TGTGCCAGCAGCTTAGGGGGAGTCTCCTCGAATGAGCAGTTCTTC. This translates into CASSLGGVSSNEQFF.

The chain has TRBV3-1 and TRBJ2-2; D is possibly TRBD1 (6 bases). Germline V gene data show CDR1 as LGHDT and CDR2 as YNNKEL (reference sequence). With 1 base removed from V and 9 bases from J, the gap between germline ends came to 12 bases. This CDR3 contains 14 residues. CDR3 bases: TGTGCCAGCAGCCAAGCGAGGGGGTACCGGGAGCTGTTTTTT. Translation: CASSQARGYRELFF.

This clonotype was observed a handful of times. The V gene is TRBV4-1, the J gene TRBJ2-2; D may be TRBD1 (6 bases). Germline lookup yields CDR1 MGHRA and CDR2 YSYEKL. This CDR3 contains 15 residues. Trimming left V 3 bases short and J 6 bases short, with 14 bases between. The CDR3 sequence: CASSQIQGAAGELFF. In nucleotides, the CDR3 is TGCGCCAGCAGCCAGATACAGGGAGCGGCCGGGGAGCTGTTTTTT.

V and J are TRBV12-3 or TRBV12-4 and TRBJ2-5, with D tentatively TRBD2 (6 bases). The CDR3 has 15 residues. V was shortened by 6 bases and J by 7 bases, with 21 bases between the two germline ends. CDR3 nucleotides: TGTGCCAGCAGGGAGGGACGATGGCAGGTCGGGACCCAGTACTTC. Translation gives CASREGRWQVGTQYF.

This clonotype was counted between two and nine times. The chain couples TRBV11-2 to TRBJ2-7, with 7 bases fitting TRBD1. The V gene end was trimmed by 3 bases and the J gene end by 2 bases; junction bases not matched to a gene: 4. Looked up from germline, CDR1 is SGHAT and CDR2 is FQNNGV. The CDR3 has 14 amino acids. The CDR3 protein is CASSFERGPYEQYF. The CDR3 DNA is TGTGCCAGCAGCTTCGAGAGGGGGCCCTACGAGCAGTACTTC.

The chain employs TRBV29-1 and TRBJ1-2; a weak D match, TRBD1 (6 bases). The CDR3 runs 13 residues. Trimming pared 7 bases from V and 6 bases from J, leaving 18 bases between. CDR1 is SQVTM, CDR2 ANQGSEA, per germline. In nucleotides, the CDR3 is TGCAGCGCCGGAAGCCCCGGGGGCCATGGCTACACCTTC. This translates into CSAGSPGGHGYTF.

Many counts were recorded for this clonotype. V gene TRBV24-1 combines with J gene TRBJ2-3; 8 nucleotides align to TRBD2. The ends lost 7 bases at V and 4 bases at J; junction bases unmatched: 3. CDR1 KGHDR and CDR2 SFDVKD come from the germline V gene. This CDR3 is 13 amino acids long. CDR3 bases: TGTGCCACCAGCGGGAGGGCCGCAGATACGCAGTATTTT. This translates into CATSGRAADTQYF.

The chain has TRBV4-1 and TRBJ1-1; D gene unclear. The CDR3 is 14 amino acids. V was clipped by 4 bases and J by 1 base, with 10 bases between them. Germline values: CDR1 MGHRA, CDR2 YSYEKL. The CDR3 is CASSRRAENTEAFF. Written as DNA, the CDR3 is TGCGCCAGCAGCCGACGGGCCGAGAACACTGAAGCTTTCTTT.

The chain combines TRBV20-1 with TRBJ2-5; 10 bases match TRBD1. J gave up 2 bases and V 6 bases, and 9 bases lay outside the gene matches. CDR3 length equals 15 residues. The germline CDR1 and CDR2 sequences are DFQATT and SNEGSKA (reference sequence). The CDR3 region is CSASRDRGLQETQYF. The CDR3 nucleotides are TGCAGTGCCAGTCGGGACAGGGGCCTTCAAGAGACCCAGTACTTC.

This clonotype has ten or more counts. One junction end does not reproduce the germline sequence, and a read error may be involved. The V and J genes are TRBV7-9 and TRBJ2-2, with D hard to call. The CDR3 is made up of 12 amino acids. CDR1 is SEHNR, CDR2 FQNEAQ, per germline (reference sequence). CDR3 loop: CASSLDTGELFF. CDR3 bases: TGCGCCAGCAGCTTGGACACCGGGGAGCTGTTTTTT.

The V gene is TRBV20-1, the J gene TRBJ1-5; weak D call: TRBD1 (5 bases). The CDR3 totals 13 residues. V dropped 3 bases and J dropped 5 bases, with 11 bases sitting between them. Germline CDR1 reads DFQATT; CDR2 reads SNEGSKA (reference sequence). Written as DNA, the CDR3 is TGCAGTGCTAGGCCCAGGGACCATCAGCCCCAGCATTTT. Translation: CSARPRDHQPQHF.

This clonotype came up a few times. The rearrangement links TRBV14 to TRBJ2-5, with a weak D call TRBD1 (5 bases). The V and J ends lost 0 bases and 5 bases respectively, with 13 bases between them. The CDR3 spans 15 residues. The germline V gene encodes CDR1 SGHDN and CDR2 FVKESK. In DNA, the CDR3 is TGTGCCAGCAGCCAAGATAGTAACAGGCGGGAGACCCAGTACTTC. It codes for CASSQDSNRRETQYF.

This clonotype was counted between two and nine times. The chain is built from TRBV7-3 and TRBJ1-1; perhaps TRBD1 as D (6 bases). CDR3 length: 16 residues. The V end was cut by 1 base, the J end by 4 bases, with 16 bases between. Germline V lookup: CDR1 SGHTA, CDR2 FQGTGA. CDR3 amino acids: CASSLMGRGSGTEAFF. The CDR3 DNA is TGTGCCAGCAGCTTAATGGGCAGGGGATCTGGCACTGAAGCTTTCTTT.

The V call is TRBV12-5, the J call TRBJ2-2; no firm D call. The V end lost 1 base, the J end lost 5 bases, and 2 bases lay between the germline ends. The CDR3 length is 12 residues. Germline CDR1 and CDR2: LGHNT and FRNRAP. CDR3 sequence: CASGLETGELFF. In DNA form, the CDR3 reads TGTGCTAGTGGTTTGGAAACCGGGGAGCTGTTTTTT. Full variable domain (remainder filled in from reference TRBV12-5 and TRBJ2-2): DARVTQTPRHKVTEMGQEVTMRCQPILGHNTVFWYRQTMMQGLELLAYFRNRAPLDDSGMPKDRFSAEMPDATLATLKIQPSEPRDSAVYFCASGLETGELFFGEGSRLTVL.

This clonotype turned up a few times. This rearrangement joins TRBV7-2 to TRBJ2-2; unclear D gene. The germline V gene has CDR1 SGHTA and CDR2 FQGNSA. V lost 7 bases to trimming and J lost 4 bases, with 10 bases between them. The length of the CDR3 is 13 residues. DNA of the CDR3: TGTGCCAGCACCAAGCCAAGCACCGGGGAGCTGTTTTTT. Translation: CASTKPSTGELFF.

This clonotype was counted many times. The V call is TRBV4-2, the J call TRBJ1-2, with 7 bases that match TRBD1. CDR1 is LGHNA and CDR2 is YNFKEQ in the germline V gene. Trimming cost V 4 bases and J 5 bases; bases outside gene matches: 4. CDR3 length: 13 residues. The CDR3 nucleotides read TGTGCCAGCAGCCCCGGACAGGATTATGGCTACACCTTC. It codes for CASSPGQDYGYTF.

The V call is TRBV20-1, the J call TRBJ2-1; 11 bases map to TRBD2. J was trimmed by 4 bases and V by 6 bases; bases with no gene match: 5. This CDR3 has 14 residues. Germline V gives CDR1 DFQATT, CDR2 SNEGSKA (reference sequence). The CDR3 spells CSAGGLAVYNEQFF. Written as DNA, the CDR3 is TGCAGTGCCGGGGGACTAGCGGTTTACAATGAGCAGTTCTTC.

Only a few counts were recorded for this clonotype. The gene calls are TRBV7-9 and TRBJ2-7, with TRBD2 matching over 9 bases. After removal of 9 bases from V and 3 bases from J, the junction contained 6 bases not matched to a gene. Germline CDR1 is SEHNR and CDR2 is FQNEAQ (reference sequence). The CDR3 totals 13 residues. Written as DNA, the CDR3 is TGTGCCAGTGCGGCTAGCGGGAACTACGAGCAGTACTTC. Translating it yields CASAASGNYEQYF.

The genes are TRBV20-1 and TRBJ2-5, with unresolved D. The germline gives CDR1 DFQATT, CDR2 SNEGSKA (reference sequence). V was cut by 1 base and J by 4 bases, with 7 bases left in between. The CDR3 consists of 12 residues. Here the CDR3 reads CSARGLGETQYF. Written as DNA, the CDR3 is TGCAGTGCTAGAGGTCTTGGAGAGACCCAGTACTTC.

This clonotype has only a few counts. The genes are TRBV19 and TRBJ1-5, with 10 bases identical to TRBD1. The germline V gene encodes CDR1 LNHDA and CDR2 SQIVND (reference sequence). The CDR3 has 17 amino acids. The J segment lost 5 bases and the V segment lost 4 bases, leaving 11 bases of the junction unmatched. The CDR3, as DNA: TGTGCCAGTAGTAATCTAAGGGGACAGGGGAAAGATCAGCCCCAGCATTTT. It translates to CASSNLRGQGKDQPQHF.

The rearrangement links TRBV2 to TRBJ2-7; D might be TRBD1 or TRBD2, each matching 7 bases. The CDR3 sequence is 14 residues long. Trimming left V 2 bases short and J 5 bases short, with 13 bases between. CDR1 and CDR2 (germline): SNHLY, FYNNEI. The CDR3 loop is CASSESRGGHEQYF. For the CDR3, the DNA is TGTGCCAGCAGTGAAAGCAGGGGGGGGCACGAGCAGTACTTC. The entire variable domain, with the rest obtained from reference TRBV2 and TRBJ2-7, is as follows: EPEVTQTPSHQVTQMGQEVILRCVPISNHLYFYWYRQILGQKVEFLVSFYNNEISEKSEIFDDQFSVERPDGSNFTLKIRSTKLEDSAMYFCASSESRGGHEQYFGPGTRLTVT.